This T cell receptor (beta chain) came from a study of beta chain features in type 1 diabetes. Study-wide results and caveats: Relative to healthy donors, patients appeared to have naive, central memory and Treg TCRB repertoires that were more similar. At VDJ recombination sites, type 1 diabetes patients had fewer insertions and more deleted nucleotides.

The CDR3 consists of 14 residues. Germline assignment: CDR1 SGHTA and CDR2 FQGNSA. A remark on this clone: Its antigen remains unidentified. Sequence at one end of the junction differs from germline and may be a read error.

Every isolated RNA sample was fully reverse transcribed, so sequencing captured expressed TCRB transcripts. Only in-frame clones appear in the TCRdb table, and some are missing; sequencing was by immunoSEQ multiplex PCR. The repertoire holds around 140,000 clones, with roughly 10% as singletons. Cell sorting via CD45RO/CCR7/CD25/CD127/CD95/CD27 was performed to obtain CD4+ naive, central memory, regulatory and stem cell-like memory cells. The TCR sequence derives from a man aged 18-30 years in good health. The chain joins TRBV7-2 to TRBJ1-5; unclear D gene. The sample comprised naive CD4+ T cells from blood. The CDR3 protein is CTSSLDYGNQPQHF. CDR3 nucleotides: TGCACCAGCAGCTTAGACTACGGCAATCAGCCCCAGCATTTT.